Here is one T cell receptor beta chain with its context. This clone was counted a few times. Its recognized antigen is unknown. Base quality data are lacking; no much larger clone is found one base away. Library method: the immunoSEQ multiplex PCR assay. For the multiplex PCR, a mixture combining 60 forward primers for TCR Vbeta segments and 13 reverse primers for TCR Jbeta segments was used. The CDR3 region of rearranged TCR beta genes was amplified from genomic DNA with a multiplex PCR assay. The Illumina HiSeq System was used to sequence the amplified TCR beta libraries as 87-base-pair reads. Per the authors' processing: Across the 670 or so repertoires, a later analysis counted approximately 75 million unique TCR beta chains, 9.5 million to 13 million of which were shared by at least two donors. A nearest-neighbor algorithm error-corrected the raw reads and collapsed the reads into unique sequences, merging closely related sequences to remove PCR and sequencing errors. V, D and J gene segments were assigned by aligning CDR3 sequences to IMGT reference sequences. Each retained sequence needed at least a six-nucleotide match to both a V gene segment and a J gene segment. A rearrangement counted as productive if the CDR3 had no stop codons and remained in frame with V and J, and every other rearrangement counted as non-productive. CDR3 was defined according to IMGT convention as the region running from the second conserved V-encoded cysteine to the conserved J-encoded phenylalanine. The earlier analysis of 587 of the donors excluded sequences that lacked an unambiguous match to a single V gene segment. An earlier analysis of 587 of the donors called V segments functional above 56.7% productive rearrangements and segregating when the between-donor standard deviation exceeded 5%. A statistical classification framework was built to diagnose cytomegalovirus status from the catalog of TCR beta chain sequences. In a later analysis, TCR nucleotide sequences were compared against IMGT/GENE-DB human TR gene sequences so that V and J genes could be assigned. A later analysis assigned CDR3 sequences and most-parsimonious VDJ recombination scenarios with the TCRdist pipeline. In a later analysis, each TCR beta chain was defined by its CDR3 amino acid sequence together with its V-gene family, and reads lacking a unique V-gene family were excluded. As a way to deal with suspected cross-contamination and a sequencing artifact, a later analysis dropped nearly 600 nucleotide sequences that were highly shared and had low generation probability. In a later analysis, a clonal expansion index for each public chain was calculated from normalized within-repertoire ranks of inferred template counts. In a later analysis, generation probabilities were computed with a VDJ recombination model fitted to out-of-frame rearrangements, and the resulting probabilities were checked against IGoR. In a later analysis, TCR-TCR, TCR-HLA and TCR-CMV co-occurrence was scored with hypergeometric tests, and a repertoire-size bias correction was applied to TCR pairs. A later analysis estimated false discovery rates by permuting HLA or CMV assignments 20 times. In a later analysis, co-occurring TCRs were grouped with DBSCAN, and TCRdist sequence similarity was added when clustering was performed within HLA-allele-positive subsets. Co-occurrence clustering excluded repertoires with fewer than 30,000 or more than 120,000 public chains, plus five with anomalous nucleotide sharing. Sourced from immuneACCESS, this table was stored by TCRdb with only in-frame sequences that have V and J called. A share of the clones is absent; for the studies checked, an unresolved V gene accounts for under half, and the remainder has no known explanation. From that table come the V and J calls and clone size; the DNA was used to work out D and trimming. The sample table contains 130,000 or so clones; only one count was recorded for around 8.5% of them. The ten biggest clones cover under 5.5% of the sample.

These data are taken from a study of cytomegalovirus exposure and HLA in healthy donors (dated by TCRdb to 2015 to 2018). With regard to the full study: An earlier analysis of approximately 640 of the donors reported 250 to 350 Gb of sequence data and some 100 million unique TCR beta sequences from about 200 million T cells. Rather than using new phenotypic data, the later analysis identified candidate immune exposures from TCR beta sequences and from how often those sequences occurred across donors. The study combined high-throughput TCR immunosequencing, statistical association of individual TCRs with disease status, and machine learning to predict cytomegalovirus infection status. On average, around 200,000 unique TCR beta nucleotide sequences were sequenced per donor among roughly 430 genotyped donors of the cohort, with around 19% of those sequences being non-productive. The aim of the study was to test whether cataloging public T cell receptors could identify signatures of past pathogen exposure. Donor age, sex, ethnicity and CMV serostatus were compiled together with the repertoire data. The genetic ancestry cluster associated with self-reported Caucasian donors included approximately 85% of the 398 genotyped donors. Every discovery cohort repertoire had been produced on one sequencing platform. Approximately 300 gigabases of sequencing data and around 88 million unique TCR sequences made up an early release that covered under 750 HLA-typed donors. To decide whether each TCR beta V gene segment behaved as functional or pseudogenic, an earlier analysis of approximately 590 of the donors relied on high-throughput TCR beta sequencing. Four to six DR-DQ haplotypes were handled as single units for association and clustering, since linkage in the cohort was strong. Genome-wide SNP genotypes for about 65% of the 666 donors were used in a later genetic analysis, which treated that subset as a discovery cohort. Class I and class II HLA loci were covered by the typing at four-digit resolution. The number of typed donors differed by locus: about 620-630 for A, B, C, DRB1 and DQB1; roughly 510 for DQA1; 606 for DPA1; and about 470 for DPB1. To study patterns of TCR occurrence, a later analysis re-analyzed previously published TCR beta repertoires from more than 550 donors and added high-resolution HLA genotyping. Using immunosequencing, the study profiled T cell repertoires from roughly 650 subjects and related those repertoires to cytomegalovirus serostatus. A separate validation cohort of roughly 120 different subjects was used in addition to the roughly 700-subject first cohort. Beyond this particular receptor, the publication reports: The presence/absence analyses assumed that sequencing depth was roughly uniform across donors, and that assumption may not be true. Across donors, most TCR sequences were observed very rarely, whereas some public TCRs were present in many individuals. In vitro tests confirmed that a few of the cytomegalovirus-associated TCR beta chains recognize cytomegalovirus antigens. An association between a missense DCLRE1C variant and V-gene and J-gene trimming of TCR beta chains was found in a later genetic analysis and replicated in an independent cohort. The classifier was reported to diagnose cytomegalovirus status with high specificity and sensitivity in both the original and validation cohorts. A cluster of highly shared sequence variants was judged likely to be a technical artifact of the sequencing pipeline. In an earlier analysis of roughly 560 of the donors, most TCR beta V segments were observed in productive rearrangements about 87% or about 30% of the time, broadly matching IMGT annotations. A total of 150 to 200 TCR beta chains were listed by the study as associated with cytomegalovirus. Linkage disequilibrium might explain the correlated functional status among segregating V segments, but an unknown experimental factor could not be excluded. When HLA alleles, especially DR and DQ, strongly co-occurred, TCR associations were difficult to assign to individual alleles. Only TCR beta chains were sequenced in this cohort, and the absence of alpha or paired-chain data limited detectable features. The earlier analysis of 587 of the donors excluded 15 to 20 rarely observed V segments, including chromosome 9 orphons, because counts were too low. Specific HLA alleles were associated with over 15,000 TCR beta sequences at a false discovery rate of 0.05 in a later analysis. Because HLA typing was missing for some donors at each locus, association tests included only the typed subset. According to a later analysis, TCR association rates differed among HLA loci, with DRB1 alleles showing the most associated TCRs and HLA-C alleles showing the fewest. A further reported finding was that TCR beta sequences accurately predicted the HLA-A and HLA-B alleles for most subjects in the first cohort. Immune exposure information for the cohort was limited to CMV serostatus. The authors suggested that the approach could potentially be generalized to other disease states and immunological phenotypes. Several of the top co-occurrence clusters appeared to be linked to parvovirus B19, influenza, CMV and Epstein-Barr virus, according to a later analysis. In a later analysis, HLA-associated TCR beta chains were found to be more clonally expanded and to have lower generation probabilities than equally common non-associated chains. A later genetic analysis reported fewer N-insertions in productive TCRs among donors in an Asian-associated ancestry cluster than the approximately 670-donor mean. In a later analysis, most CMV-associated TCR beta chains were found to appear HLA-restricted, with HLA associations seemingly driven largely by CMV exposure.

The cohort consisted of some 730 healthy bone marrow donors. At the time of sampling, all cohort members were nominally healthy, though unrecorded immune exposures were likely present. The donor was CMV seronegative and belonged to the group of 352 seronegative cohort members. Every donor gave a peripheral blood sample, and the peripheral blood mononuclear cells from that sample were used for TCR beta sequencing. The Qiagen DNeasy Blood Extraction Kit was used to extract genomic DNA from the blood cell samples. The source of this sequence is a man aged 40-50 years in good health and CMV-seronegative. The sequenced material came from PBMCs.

The DNA sequence is given as TGTGCCAGCAGCTTAGGGGGGGCGGATCAGCCCCAGCATTTT. It encodes CASSLGGADQPQHF. The chain is assembled from TRBV5-4 and TRBJ1-5, and TRBD1 may be the D gene, going by 6 matching bases. Looking up the germline V gene (reference sequence) yields CDR1 SGHNT and CDR2 YYREEE. Trimming removed 2 bases from V and 5 bases from J, leaving 11 bases between the germline ends. The CDR3 numbers 14 residues from cysteine through phenylalanine. The entry retains the CDR3 DNA only, 42 bases that are in frame from base 1.